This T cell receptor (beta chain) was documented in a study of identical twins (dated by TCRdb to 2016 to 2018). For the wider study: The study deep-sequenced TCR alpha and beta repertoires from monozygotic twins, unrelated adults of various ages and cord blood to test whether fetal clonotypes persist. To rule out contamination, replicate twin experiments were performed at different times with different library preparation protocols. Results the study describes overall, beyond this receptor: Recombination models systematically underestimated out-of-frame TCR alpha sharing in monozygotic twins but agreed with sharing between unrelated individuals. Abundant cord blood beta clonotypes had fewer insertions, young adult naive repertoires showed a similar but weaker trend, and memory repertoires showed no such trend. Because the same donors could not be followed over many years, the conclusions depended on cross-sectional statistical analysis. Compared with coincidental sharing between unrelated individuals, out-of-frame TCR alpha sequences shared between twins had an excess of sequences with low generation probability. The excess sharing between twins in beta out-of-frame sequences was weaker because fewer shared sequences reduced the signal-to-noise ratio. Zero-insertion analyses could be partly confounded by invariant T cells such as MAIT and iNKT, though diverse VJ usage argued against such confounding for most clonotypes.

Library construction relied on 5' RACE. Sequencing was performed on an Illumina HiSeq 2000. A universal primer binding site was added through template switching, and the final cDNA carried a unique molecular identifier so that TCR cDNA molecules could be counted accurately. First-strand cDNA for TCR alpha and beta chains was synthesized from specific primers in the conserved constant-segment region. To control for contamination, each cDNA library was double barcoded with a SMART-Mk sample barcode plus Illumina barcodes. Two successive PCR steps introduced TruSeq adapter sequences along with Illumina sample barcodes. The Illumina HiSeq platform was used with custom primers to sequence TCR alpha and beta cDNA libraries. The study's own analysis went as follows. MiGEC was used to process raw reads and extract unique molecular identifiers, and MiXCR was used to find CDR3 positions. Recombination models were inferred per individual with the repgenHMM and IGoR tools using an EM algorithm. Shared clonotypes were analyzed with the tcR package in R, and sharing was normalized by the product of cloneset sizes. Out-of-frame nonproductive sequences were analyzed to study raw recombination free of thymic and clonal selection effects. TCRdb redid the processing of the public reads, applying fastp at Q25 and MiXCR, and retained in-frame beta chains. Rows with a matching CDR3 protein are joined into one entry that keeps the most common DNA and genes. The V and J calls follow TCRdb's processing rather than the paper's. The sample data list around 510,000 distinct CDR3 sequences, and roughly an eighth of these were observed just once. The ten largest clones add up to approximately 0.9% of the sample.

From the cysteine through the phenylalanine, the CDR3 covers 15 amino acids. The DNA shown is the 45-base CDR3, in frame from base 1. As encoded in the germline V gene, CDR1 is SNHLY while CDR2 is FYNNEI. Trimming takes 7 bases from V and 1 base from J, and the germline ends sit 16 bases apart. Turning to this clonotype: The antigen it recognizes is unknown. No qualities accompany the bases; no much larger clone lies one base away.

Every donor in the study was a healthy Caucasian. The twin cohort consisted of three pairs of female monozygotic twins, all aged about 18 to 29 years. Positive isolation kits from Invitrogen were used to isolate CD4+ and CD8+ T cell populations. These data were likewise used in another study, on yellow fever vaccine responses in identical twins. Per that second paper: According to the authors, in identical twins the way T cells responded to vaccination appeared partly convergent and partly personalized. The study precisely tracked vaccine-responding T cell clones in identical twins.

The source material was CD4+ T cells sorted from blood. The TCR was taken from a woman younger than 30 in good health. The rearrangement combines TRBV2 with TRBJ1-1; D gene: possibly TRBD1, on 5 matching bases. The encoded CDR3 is CASTDKGFQNTEAFF. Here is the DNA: TGTGCCAGCACGGATAAGGGGTTTCAGAACACTGAAGCTTTCTTT.